The text below deals with one TCR beta chain. Membership in each cohort depended on participant-reported clinical history. In Cohort 3, a recovered donor had either two negative PCRs, clearance, or symptom resolution. The source of the sample is a study of blood T cell repertoires in COVID-19. Study in general: PBMCs, B-cell-depleted T cells, or T cells provided the cDNA or gDNA that made up the material.

The CDR3 runs to 13 residues. Germline V gene sequence: CDR1 SGHTA, CDR2 FQGNSA. The germline V and J ends were trimmed by 3 bases and 5 bases, with 8 bases remaining between them. Source study methods: Reference gene primers were amplified, and this amplification served to estimate nucleated cell counts. TCRdb keeps only in-frame clones here, not all; method: immunoSEQ multiplex PCR. V, J and clone size derive from that table, while D and trimming were established from the DNA sequence. The sample carries 200,000 to 250,000 clones, around 90% recorded once. The receptor's source is a woman in her late teens or twenties who had recovered from COVID-19. The sample consisted of PBMCs or T cells enriched from blood (not recorded which). The chain joins TRBV7-2 to TRBJ1-5; no clear D. CDR3 DNA: TGTGCCAGCAGCTTTTCGGTGGATCAGCCCCAGCATTTT. Translation: CASSFSVDQPQHF. Variable domain in full (rest from reference TRBV7-2 and TRBJ1-5): GAGVSQSPSNKVTEKGKDVELRCDPISGHTALYWYRQSLGQGLEFLIYFQGNSAPDKSGLPSDRFSAERTGGSVSTLTIQRTQQEDSAVYLCASSFSVDQPQHFGDGTRLSIL.